The source of this T cell receptor (beta chain) is a study of cytomegalovirus exposure and HLA in healthy donors. Overall study results and limits: TRBV6-2, TRBV6-3 and other indistinguishable V segments were excluded.

With respect to this clone: The target antigen is unknown.

CDR1 and CDR2 (germline): SGDLS, YYNGEE. CDR3 length: 12 residues. V lost 1 base to trimming and J lost 7 bases, with 5 bases between them. The PCR made use of 60 Vbeta and 13 Jbeta primers. Sequencing was performed with immunoSEQ multiplex PCR; in TCRdb, only in-frame clones are kept and a portion is missing. Of roughly 160,000 clones detected, approximately 80% appear once; the ten largest clones hold 3.5% to 4.5%. Source material: PBMCs. This clonotype originated in a man aged 30 to 39 in good health and CMV-seropositive. The rearrangement links TRBV9 to TRBJ2-2; the D is unclear. The CDR3 coding sequence is TGTGCCAGCAGCGTATTTCTCGGGGAGCTGTTTTTT. Protein product: CASSVFLGELFF.